The sequence of this T cell receptor (beta chain) was determined in a study of vaccination and CD4 T cells after COVID-19. Across the whole study: Drawing of post-COVID samples took place a median about 100 days after diagnosis (range 35 to 161).

Whole-study findings and limits: For convalescent patients, 304 of the 307 vaccine-specific clones analyzed were classified as spike mono-reactive.

The assay that was used to sequence DNA from cultured CD4+ T cells was the Oncomine TCR Beta short-read assay. Investigators isolated genomic DNA from cultured CD4+ T cells. TCRdb analysed the PCR reads with MiXCR anew, one entry per CDR3 protein. The sample includes about 10,000 distinct CDR3 sequences, around 29% of them seen just once. A remark on this clonotype: Its cognate antigen is unknown.

Per germline, CDR1 LGHDT and CDR2 YNNKEL (reference sequence). The CDR3 has 17 residues. V trimming: 2 bases; J trimming: 3 bases; junction bases outside the gene matches: 8. Treatment defined: roughly ten-day PBMC culture with coronavirus spike peptide pools or control peptides (ViraFEST assay). Collection of the unexposed donor's CD4+ T cells took place before the COVID-19 pandemic (2011-2018). The sequenced sample was CD4+ T cells from blood, cultured in vitro. This sequence originates from a human donor in good health. The chain employs TRBV3-1 and TRBJ2-7; 12 nucleotides align to TRBD2. The DNA of the CDR3 is TGTGCCAGCAGCCAACTAGCGGGGGGGCCCAAACTCTACGAGCAGTACTTC. As protein: CASSQLAGGPKLYEQYF.